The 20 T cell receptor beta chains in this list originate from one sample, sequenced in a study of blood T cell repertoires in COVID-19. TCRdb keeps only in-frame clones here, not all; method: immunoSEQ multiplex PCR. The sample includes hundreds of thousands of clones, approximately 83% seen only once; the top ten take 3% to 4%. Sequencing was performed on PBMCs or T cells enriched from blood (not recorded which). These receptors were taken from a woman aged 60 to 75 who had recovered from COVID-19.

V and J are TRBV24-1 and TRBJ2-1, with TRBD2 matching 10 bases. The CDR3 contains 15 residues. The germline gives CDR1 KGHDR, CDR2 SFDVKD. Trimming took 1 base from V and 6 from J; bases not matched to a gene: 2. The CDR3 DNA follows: TGTGCCACCAGTGATTTCGAGCGGGGGGGCAATGAGCAGTTCTTC. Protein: CATSDFERGGNEQFF.

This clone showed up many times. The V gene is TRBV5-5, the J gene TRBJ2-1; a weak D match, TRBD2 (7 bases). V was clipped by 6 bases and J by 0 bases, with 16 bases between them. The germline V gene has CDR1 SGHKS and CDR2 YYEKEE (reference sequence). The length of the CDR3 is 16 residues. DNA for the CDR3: TGTGCCAGCAACCGCGGGGGCCCAAGCTCCTACAATGAGCAGTTCTTC. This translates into CASNRGGPSSYNEQFF. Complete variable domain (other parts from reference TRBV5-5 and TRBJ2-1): DAGVTQSPTHLIKTRGQQVTLRCSPISGHKSVSWYQQVLGQGPQFIFQYYEKEERGRGNFPDRFSARQFPNYSSELNVNALLLGDSALYLCASNRGGPSSYNEQFFGPGTRLTVL.

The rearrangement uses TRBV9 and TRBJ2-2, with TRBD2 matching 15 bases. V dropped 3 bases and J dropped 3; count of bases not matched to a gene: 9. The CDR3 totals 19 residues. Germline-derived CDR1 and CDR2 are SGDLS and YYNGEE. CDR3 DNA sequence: TGTGCCAGCAGCGCCGGACTAGCGGGGGGGCCCCTCGACACCGGGGAGCTGTTTTTT. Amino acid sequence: CASSAGLAGGPLDTGELFF.

In nucleotides, the CDR3 is TGCGCCAGCAGCCCTCGATGGGCCTCTGGAAACACCATATATTTT. It encodes CASSPRWASGNTIYF. The genes are TRBV5-1 and TRBJ1-3; D gene unclear. Germline V gene sequence: CDR1 SGHRS, CDR2 YFSETQ. This CDR3 is built from 15 residues. Trimming shortened V by 4 bases and J by 0 bases, and 11 bases separated the two germline ends.

CDR3 region: CASSFIGGTTDTQYF. CDR3 DNA: TGTGCCAGCAGCTTTATCGGGGGGACCACAGATACGCAGTATTTT. The chain couples TRBV7-2 to TRBJ2-3; TRBD2 agrees at 7 bases. The CDR3 is made up of 15 amino acids. CDR1 is SGHTA and CDR2 is FQGNSA in the germline V gene. V lost 3 bases and J lost 2; bases outside the gene matches: 5. The entire variable domain, with the rest obtained from reference TRBV7-2 and TRBJ2-3, is as follows: GAGVSQSPSNKVTEKGKDVELRCDPISGHTALYWYRQSLGQGLEFLIYFQGNSAPDKSGLPSDRFSAERTGGSVSTLTIQRTQQEDSAVYLCASSFIGGTTDTQYFGPGTRLTVL.

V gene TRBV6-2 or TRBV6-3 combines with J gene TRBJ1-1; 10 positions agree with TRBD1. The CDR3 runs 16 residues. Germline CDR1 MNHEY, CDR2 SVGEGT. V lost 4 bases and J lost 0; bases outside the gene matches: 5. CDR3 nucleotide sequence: TGTGCCAGCAGTTCCCCGGGACAGGGGATGAACACTGAAGCTTTCTTT. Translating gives CASSSPGQGMNTEAFF.

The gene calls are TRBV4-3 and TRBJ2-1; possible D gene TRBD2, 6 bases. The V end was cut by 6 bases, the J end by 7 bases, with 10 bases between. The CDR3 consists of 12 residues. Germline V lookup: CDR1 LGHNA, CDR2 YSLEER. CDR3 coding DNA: TGCGCCAGCAGAAGTGGGACTAATGAGCAGTTCTTC. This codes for CASRSGTNEQFF.

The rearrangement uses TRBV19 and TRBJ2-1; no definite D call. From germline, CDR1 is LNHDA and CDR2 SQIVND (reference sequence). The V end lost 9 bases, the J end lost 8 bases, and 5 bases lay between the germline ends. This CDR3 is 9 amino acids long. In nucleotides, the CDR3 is TGTGCCAGACATCATGAGCAGTTCTTC. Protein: CARHHEQFF.

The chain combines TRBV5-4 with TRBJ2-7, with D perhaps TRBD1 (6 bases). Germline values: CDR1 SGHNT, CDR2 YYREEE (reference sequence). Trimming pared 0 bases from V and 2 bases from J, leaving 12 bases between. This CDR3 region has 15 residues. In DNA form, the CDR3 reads TGTGCCAGCAGCTTGGACAGGGTGGGAACCTACGAGCAGTACTTC. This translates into CASSLDRVGTYEQYF.

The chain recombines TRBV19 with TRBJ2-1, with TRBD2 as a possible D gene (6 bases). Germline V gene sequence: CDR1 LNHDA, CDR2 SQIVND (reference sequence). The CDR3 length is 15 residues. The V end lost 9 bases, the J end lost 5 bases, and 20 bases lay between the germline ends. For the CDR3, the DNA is TGTGCCAGCACCGCCCCGGGACTCCCAAACAATGAGCAGTTCTTC. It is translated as CASTAPGLPNNEQFF.

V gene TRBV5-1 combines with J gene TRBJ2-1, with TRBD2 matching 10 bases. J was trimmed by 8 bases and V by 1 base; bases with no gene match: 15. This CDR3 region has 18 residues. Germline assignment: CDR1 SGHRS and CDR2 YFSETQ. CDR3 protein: CASSLLSLSSGSSDEQFF. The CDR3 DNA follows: TGCGCCAGCAGCTTGCTGAGTTTGTCTAGCGGGAGTTCGGATGAGCAGTTCTTC.

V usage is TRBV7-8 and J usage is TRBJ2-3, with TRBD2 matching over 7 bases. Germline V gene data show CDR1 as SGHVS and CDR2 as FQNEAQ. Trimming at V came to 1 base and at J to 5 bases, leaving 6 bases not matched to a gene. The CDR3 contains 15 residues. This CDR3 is CASSLGGGRIDTQYF. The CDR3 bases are TGTGCCAGCAGCTTAGGCGGGGGAAGGATAGATACGCAGTATTTT.

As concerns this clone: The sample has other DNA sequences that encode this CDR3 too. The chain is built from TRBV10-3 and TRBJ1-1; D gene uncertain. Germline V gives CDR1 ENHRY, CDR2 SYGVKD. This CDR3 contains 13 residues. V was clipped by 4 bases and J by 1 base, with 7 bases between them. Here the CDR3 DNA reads TGTGCCATCAGTGCCGGAGGGAACACTGAAGCTTTCTTT. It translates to CAISAGGNTEAFF.

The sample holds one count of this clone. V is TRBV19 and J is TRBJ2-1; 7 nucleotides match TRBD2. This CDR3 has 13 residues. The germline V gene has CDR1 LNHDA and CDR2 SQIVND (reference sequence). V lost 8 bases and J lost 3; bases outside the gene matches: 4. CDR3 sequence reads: CASGGRDYNEQFF. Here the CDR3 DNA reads TGTGCCAGTGGAGGGAGGGACTACAATGAGCAGTTCTTC.

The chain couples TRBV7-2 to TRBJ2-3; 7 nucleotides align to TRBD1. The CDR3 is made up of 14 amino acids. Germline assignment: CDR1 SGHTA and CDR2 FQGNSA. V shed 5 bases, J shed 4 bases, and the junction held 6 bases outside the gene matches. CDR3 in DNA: TGTGCCAGCAGCCTCATAGGGGGCTCAGATACGCAGTATTTT. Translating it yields CASSLIGGSDTQYF.

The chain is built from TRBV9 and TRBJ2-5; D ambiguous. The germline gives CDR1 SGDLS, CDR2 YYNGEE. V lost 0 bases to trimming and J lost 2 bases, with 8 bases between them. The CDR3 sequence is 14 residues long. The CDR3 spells CASSVGSVQETQYF. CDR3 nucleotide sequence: TGTGCCAGCAGCGTAGGTTCAGTACAAGAGACCCAGTACTTC.

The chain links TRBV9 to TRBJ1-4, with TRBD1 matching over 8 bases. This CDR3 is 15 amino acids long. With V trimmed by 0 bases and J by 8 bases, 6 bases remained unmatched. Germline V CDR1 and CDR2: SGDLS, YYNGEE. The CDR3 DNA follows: TGTGCCAGCAGCGTAGCTGGCAGGGGGCTCGAAAAACTGTTTTTT. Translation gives CASSVAGRGLEKLFF.

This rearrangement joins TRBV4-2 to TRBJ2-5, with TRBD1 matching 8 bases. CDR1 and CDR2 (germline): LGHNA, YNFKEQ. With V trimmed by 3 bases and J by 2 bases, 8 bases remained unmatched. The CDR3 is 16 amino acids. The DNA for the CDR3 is TGTGCCAGCAGCCATCCCACGACAGGGGCACAAGAGACCCAGTACTTC. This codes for CASSHPTTGAQETQYF.

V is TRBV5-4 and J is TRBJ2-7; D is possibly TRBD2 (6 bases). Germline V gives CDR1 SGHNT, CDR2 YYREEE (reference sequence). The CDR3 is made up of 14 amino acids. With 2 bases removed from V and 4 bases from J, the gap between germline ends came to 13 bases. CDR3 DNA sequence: TGTGCCAGCAGCTTTGGGGGTAGCGGTTACGAGCAGTACTTC. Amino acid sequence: CASSFGGSGYEQYF.

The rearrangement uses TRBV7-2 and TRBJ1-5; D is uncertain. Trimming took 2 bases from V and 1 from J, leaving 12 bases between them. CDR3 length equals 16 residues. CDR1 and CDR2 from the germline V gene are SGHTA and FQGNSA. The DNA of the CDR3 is TGTGCCAGCAGCTTATTTTTAGGAGGGAGCAATCAGCCCCAGCATTTT. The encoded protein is CASSLFLGGSNQPQHF.